Below are 31 T cell receptor beta chains sequenced from a single sample in a study of blood T cells in healthy people across ages. Together with a sample-barcoded 5' primer, a J-beta primer mix was included in a second PCR lasting about 7 to 11 cycles. TCRdb re-called the 5' RACE reads through MiXCR, storing one row per CDR3 protein. The sample contains 750,000 to 950,000 distinct CDR3 sequences, about 48% of which appear only once. Sequencing used blood. The source of these receptors is a man older than 75 in good health.

The chain recombines TRBV7-2 with TRBJ2-5; no reliable D call. The CDR3 runs to 14 residues. V was pared by 0 bases and J by 9 bases, with 14 bases between. Germline CDR1 and CDR2: SGHTA and FQGNSA. The CDR3 loop is CASSLAGWREAQYF. The CDR3 bases are TGTGCCAGCAGCTTAGCGGGCTGGCGTGAGGCCCAGTACTTC.

This chain joins TRBV5-1 and TRBJ2-5; 8 bases match TRBD2. The CDR3 runs to 15 residues. The V segment lost 2 bases and the J segment 5 bases; nucleotides outside the gene matches: 8. The germline gives CDR1 SGHRS, CDR2 YFSETQ. The CDR3 sequence: CASSFEAGGRETQYF. The CDR3 DNA follows: TGCGCCAGCAGCTTTGAGGCGGGAGGTCGGGAGACCCAGTACTTC.

Ten or more counts support this clonotype. The chain couples TRBV6-1 to TRBJ2-7; D is uncertain. V gave up 7 bases and J gave up 6 bases, with 10 bases separating them. Germline V gives CDR1 MNHNS, CDR2 SASEGT. The CDR3 consists of 11 residues. The CDR3 DNA follows: TGTGCCAGCATGGGTTCCACCGAGCAGTACTTC. Its translation is CASMGSTEQYF.

The chain has TRBV20-1 and TRBJ2-1; TRBD2 agrees at 12 bases. The CDR3 spans 15 residues. Unmatched junction bases numbered 10, after V lost 5 bases and J lost 8 bases. Germline CDR1 and CDR2: DFQATT and SNEGSKA (reference sequence). The CDR3 sequence is CSASTLAGGVYEQFF. The CDR3 nucleotides read TGCAGTGCTTCCACCCTAGCGGGAGGGGTCTATGAGCAGTTCTTC.

The chain is built from TRBV21-1 and TRBJ2-1; the D call of TRBD1 is as the table states it, not checked on the DNA. TRBV21-1 is designated a pseudogene. CDR3 length: 14 amino acids. Written as DNA, the CDR3 is TGTGCCAGCAGCAAGACAGGGTCCTACAATGAGCAGTTCTTC. It encodes CASSKTGSYNEQFF.

V usage is TRBV4-1 and J usage is TRBJ2-1, with 10 nucleotides matching TRBD1. Germline V lookup: CDR1 MGHRA, CDR2 YSYEKL. The CDR3 covers 15 residues. The trim removed 4 bases at V and 3 bases at J, leaving 3 bases unmatched. The CDR3 nucleotides are TGCGCCAGCAGCCCCGGACAGGGGGGCTACAATGAGCAGTTCTTC. Translating gives CASSPGQGGYNEQFF.

This clonotype came up once. This chain connects TRBV24-1 to TRBJ2-1, with TRBD2 identical over 11 bases. V shed 6 bases and J 6 bases; nucleotides not matched to a gene: 6. This CDR3 spans 15 amino acids. CDR1 and CDR2 from the germline V gene are KGHDR and SFDVKD. Here the CDR3 reads CATSPGLAGSNEQFF. The CDR3 DNA reads as TGTGCCACCAGTCCCGGACTAGCGGGTTCCAATGAGCAGTTCTTC.

This clonotype was picked up a small number of times. The rearrangement links TRBV29-1 to TRBJ2-7; 9 bases align to TRBD1. The CDR3 loop spans 15 amino acids. Germline-derived CDR1 and CDR2 are SQVTM and ANQGSEA. The junction had 13 bases not matched to a gene; V was cut back by 4 bases and J by 6 bases. CDR3 DNA sequence: TGCAGCGTTGGTGTAGACGGGACAGGGCTCGCCGAGCAGTACTTC. Its protein is CSVGVDGTGLAEQYF.

This clonotype has a handful of counts. The genes are TRBV29-1 and TRBJ1-2; TRBD1 agrees at 7 bases. The CDR3 loop spans 12 amino acids. The germline CDR1 and CDR2 sequences are SQVTM and ANQGSEA. Trimming took 7 bases from V and 6 from J; bases not matched to a gene: 8. The CDR3: CSAEGTEDGYTF. CDR3 DNA sequence: TGCAGCGCTGAGGGGACAGAAGATGGCTACACCTTC.

Comment on this clonotype: Compared with germline, one end of the junction differs, possibly owing to a read error. The chain links TRBV20-1 to TRBJ2-7; the match to TRBD2 covers 14 bases. Germline V lookup: CDR1 DFQATT, CDR2 SNEGSKA (reference sequence). The length of the CDR3 is 18 residues. CDR3 nucleotides: TGCAGTGCTAGAGATCCCGGGACTAGCGGGGGAGGCTCCTACGAGCAGTACTTT. This codes for CSARDPGTSGGGSYEQYF.

J is TRBJ2-4 and V is TRBV5-1; D might be TRBD1 or TRBD2, each matching 5 bases. The end of the DNA is better explained by TRBJ2-7, so the J call may be wrong. The CDR3 has 14 residues. Germline V lookup: CDR1 SGHRS, CDR2 YFSETQ. The CDR3 protein is CASSVGEGLNEQYF. CDR3 in DNA: TGCGCCAGCAGCGTGGGTGAGGGGCTCAACGAGCAGTACTTC.

This clonotype was counted a few times. This chain connects TRBV7-9 to TRBJ2-1; D uncertain. CDR3 size: 13 residues. Trimming took off 0 bases at V and 5 bases at J, with 5 bases between the two ends. Germline assignment: CDR1 SEHNR and CDR2 FQNEAQ (reference sequence). In DNA form, the CDR3 reads TGTGCCAGCAGCTTAGCTAGTGACAATGAGCAGTTCTTC. It is translated as CASSLASDNEQFF.

The chain links TRBV7-9 to TRBJ1-5, with D maybe TRBD1 (5 bases). Germline V CDR1 and CDR2: SEHNR, FQNEAQ (reference sequence). The CDR3 has 13 amino acids. V lost 1 base and J lost 8, with 9 bases in between. This CDR3 reads CASSLDRLEPQHF. The DNA for the CDR3 is TGTGCCAGCAGCTTAGACAGGCTGGAGCCCCAGCATTTT. The full variable domain, with the rest looked up from reference TRBV7-9 and TRBJ1-5, is DTGVSQNPRHKITKRGQNVTFRCDPISEHNRLYWYRQTLGQGPEFLTYFQNEAQLEKSRLLSDRFSAERPKGSFSTLEIQRTEQGDSAMYLCASSLDRLEPQHFGDGTRLSIL.

The genes are TRBV10-1 and TRBJ2-1, with TRBD2 matching 8 bases. CDR3 length: 16 residues. Germline CDR1 WNHNN, CDR2 SYGVQD (reference sequence). Unmatched junction bases numbered 4, after V lost 0 bases and J lost 3 bases. CDR3 protein: CASSESRAGGYNEQFF. CDR3 sequence (DNA): TGCGCCAGCAGTGAGTCGAGGGCGGGAGGCTACAATGAGCAGTTCTTC.

This clonotype was found many times. The chain has TRBV10-3 and TRBJ2-1, with D perhaps TRBD1 (5 bases). This CDR3 region has 13 residues. Germline V gene data show CDR1 as ENHRY and CDR2 as SYGVKD. Trimming shortened V by 7 bases and J by 3 bases, and 10 bases separated the two germline ends. The CDR3 DNA sequence: TGTGCCATCAAGACAGTGAACTACAATGAGCAGTTCTTC. Protein: CAIKTVNYNEQFF.

The chain recombines TRBV9 with TRBJ2-5; either TRBD1 or TRBD2 may supply D (7 bases each). From germline, CDR1 is SGDLS and CDR2 YYNGEE. V dropped 6 bases and J dropped 4 bases, with 19 bases sitting between them. This CDR3 is built from 15 residues. The CDR3 is CASTPATGRGETQYF. The CDR3 region has the DNA TGTGCCAGCACTCCAGCGACAGGGAGGGGAGAGACCCAGTACTTC. Using reference TRBV9 and TRBJ2-5 for the parts outside the CDR3, the full variable domain is DSGVTQTPKHLITATGQRVTLRCSPRSGDLSVYWYQQSLDQGLQFLIQYYNGEERAKGNILERFSAQQFPDLHSELNLSSLELGDSALYFCASTPATGRGETQYFGPGTRLLVL.

The rearrangement uses TRBV6-2 or TRBV6-3 and TRBJ1-2, with D tentatively TRBD1 (5 bases). Trimming shortened V by 5 bases and J by 6 bases, and 13 bases separated the two germline ends. This CDR3 comprises 13 residues. Germline CDR1 is MNHEY and CDR2 is SVGEGT. The CDR3 protein is CASSRWMTDGYTF. The DNA of the CDR3 is TGTGCCAGCAGTCGCTGGATGACAGATGGCTACACCTTC.

This chain links TRBV6-1 with TRBJ1-2; TRBD1 is a possible D gene (5 bases). CDR1 is MNHNS and CDR2 is SASEGT in the germline V gene. Trimming removed 4 bases at V and 6 bases at J, with 9 bases between. This CDR3 has 12 amino acids. The chain's CDR3 is CASSASGHGYTF. The CDR3 region has the DNA TGTGCCAGCAGTGCGTCGGGGCATGGCTACACCTTC.

V usage is TRBV2 and J usage is TRBJ2-1; D may be TRBD1 or TRBD2 (6 bases each). The V end was cut by 7 bases, the J end by 5 bases, with 15 bases between. This CDR3 is built from 14 residues. Germline V CDR1 and CDR2: SNHLY, FYNNEI. The CDR3 coding sequence is TGTGCCAGCAAGGGGGGCTGGGGAAACAATGAGCAGTTCTTC. Protein sequence: CASKGGWGNNEQFF.

The rearrangement joins TRBV5-6 to TRBJ2-5, with TRBD2 as a possible D gene (6 bases). Germline assignment: CDR1 SGHDT and CDR2 YYEEEE. V gave up 4 bases and J gave up 2 bases, with 15 bases separating them. The CDR3 loop spans 15 amino acids. This chain's CDR3 is CASSILSGGQETQYF. Here the CDR3 DNA reads TGTGCCAGCAGCATTCTTAGTGGAGGGCAAGAGACCCAGTACTTC.

CDR3 residues: CSARVGDLLDSPLHF. The CDR3 nucleotides are TGCAGTGCTAGGGTGGGGGATCTTTTGGATTCACCCCTCCACTTT. The chain is built from TRBV20-1 and TRBJ1-6; a weak D match, TRBD1 (5 bases). This CDR3 is 15 amino acids long. V lost 3 bases to trimming and J lost 8 bases, with 17 bases between them. The germline V gene has CDR1 DFQATT and CDR2 SNEGSKA (reference sequence).

This clonotype has only one observation. The rearrangement links TRBV20-1 to TRBJ1-5; D gene ambiguous. This CDR3 is built from 15 residues. Germline loops: CDR1 DFQATT, CDR2 SNEGSKA (reference sequence). V shed 0 bases and J shed 6 bases, with 15 bases lying between them. CDR3 in amino acids: CSARDPGGMAQPQHF. CDR3 DNA: TGCAGTGCTAGAGACCCGGGAGGGATGGCTCAGCCCCAGCATTTT.

The chain uses TRBV9 and TRBJ2-1; D uncertain. The germline V gene has CDR1 SGDLS and CDR2 YYNGEE. The CDR3 runs to 11 residues. V gave up 8 bases and J gave up 12 bases, with 15 bases separating them. The CDR3 spells CASSILGWQFF. The CDR3 nucleotides read TGTGCCAGTAGTATTCTGGGTTGGCAGTTCTTC. Drawing the rest from reference TRBV9 and TRBJ2-1, the complete variable domain is DSGVTQTPKHLITATGQRVTLRCSPRSGDLSVYWYQQSLDQGLQFLIQYYNGEERAKGNILERFSAQQFPDLHSELNLSSLELGDSALYFCASSILGWQFFGPGTRLTVL.

CDR3 loop: CASTTPRGPQHF. The CDR3 nucleotides read TGTGCCAGCACCACCCCCCGAGGGCCCCAGCATTTT. The V gene is TRBV28, the J gene TRBJ1-5; no definite D call. CDR1 and CDR2 (germline): MDHEN, SYDVKM. Trimming took 7 bases from V and 9 from J, leaving 13 bases between them. The CDR3 consists of 12 residues.

This clonotype turned up a few times. The chain uses TRBV5-6 and TRBJ2-4; 7 bases align to TRBD2. CDR1 and CDR2 from the germline V gene are SGHDT and YYEEEE. This CDR3 contains 16 residues. Germline trimming cut 2 bases from V and 3 bases from J; bases unmatched to any gene: 8. The CDR3 region has the DNA TGTGCCAGCAGCTTTTTGACGGGAGGAGACAAAAACATTCAGTACTTC. As protein: CASSFLTGGDKNIQYF.

The rearrangement links TRBV28 to TRBJ2-1; D remains unclear. The V end lost 8 bases, the J end lost 7 bases, and 12 bases lay between the germline ends. The CDR3 is 12 residues long. From germline, CDR1 is MDHEN and CDR2 SYDVKM. The CDR3 DNA sequence: TGTGCCAGCCGAGAGAGCCTAAATGAGCAGTTCTTC. It codes for CASRESLNEQFF.

The chain couples TRBV12-3 or TRBV12-4 to TRBJ2-1; TRBD2 aligns across 8 bases. The CDR3 covers 15 residues. V lost 2 bases, J lost 6 bases, and 6 bases stayed unmatched. The DNA of the CDR3 is TGTGCCAGCAGTTTAATGGTCGCGGGAGGCAATGAGCAGTTCTTC. It codes for CASSLMVAGGNEQFF.

V and J are TRBV20-1 and TRBJ2-1; D may be TRBD1 or TRBD2 (6 bases each). The germline V gene encodes CDR1 DFQATT and CDR2 SNEGSKA (reference sequence). The CDR3 length is 14 residues. Trimming cost V 1 base and J 7 bases, with 14 bases left between them. The CDR3 DNA reads TGCAGTGCTAGAGTTGGGGGGCCGGGGAATGAGCAGTTCTTC. Translated, it gives CSARVGGPGNEQFF.

The chain has TRBV15 and TRBJ1-1; tentative D call: TRBD1 (6 bases). Germline V gene sequence: CDR1 LNHNV, CDR2 YYDKDF (reference sequence). With 6 bases removed from V and 0 bases from J, the gap between germline ends came to 11 bases. There are 14 residues in the CDR3. The CDR3, as DNA: TGTGCCACCAGTAACAGGGACGTGAACACTGAAGCTTTCTTT. It specifies CATSNRDVNTEAFF.

This chain connects TRBV20-1 to TRBJ2-1; D is uncertain. The germline V gene has CDR1 DFQATT and CDR2 SNEGSKA (reference sequence). The CDR3 is 13 amino acids. CDR3 residues: CSLEAAGYNEQFF. CDR3 DNA: TGCAGCCTTGAGGCAGCTGGATACAATGAGCAGTTCTTC.

This clonotype has more than one count but fewer than ten. V is TRBV7-2 and J is TRBJ2-1; 7 bases line up with TRBD2. Trimming took 1 base from V and 15 from J; bases not matched to a gene: 6. The CDR3 sequence is 12 residues long. The germline V gene has CDR1 SGHTA and CDR2 FQGNSA. CDR3 DNA: TGTGCCAGCAGCTTAGTAACTAGCGAAAGGTTCTTC. Protein sequence: CASSLVTSERFF.